Presented here are 28 T cell receptor beta chains from one specimen sequenced in a study of blood T cell repertoires in COVID-19. Only in-frame clones appear in the TCRdb table, and some are missing; sequencing was by immunoSEQ multiplex PCR. Here the sample spans about 110,000 clones, 70% to 90% being singletons. The sequencing sample was made of peripheral blood. The receptors here all came from a human donor in a cohort sampled during active COVID-19.

The rearrangement links TRBV7-3 to TRBJ2-1, with 11 bases that match TRBD2. The germline V gene has CDR1 SGHTA and CDR2 FQGTGA. This CDR3 spans 15 amino acids. The junction had 4 bases not matched to a gene; V was cut back by 2 bases and J by 7 bases. The DNA of the CDR3 is TGTGCCAGCAGCTTACTAGCGGGAGGATGGAATGAGCAGTTCTTC. Amino acids: CASSLLAGGWNEQFF.

This clone was found once. V and J are TRBV9 and TRBJ2-1; TRBD2 matches 14 bases. This CDR3 comprises 17 residues. V lost 2 bases and J lost 0; bases outside the gene matches: 1. Germline CDR1 reads SGDLS; CDR2 reads YYNGEE. Written as DNA, the CDR3 is TGTGCCAGCAGCGTGGGGACTAGCGGGAGCTCCTACAATGAGCAGTTCTTC. Amino acids: CASSVGTSGSSYNEQFF.

V is TRBV29-1 and J is TRBJ2-1, with a weak D call TRBD2 (7 bases). The V end lost 7 bases, the J end lost 5 bases, and 15 bases lay between the germline ends. Germline assignment: CDR1 SQVTM and CDR2 ANQGSEA. The CDR3 has 13 amino acids. The CDR3 DNA reads TGCAGCGCTCCTGCGGGGGACAACAATGAGCAGTTCTTC. Translated: CSAPAGDNNEQFF.

The chain uses TRBV24-1 and TRBJ2-1; a possible D gene is TRBD1 (5 bases). This CDR3 region has 13 residues. Germline CDR1 KGHDR, CDR2 SFDVKD. V dropped 0 bases and J dropped 11 bases, with 10 bases sitting between them. The CDR3 DNA sequence: TGTGCCACCAGTGATTTGGTCCAGGGCAAGCAGTTCTTC. As protein: CATSDLVQGKQFF.

The CDR3 spells CASSPTMGAGNTIYF. The CDR3 DNA follows: TGTGCCAGCAGCCCAACGATGGGGGCCGGAAACACCATATATTTT. The chain employs TRBV11-2 and TRBJ1-3; D might be TRBD1 (6 bases). CDR3 length: 15 residues. The V gene's germline CDR1 is SGHAT and CDR2 FQNNGV. V was trimmed by 5 bases and J by 4 bases, leaving 15 bases between them.

This clone has ten or more counts. The rearrangement joins TRBV6-2 or TRBV6-3 to TRBJ2-7, with 9 nucleotides matching TRBD1. V lost 7 bases to trimming and J lost 7 bases; unmatched junction nucleotides: 8. The germline V gene has CDR1 MNHEY and CDR2 SVGEGT. This CDR3 has 13 amino acids. The CDR3 region is CASTPQGAREQYF. The CDR3 bases are TGTGCCAGCACCCCACAGGGGGCGCGGGAGCAGTACTTC.

The V gene is TRBV28, the J gene TRBJ1-1; D remains unclear. Germline V CDR1 and CDR2: MDHEN, SYDVKM. V lost 3 bases and J lost 8, with 16 bases in between. This CDR3 comprises 14 residues. The CDR3 region is CASSLITGIQEAFF. DNA of the CDR3: TGTGCCAGCAGTTTGATAACCGGGATACAGGAAGCTTTCTTT.

V usage is TRBV7-2 and J usage is TRBJ2-1; D is ambiguous. The germline V gene has CDR1 SGHTA and CDR2 FQGNSA. CDR3 length: 12 amino acids. Trimming left V 3 bases short and J 6 bases short, with 6 bases between. The CDR3 loop is CASSFSVNEQFF. For the CDR3, the DNA is TGTGCCAGCAGCTTTAGTGTCAATGAGCAGTTCTTC.

The CDR3 spells CASSERESYEQYF. CDR3 sequence (DNA): TGTGCCAGCAGCGAGCGGGAGTCGTACGAGCAGTACTTC. The chain has TRBV7-9 and TRBJ2-7; TRBD2 matches 8 bases. Looked up from germline, CDR1 is SEHNR and CDR2 is FQNEAQ (reference sequence). The CDR3 totals 13 residues. V was pared by 5 bases and J by 4 bases, with 4 bases of the junction left unmatched.

The chain employs TRBV12-3 or TRBV12-4 and TRBJ1-2; the D gene is possibly TRBD1 (5 bases). The CDR3 runs to 13 residues. Trimming removed 7 bases at V and 2 bases at J, with 11 bases between. CDR3 coding DNA: TGTGCCAGCACCCAACAGGAAAACTATGGCTACACCTTC. Its translation: CASTQQENYGYTF.

V and J are TRBV3-1 (or the pseudogene TRBV3-2) and TRBJ2-1; TRBD1 aligns across 7 bases. With V trimmed by 3 bases and J by 6 bases, 14 bases remained unmatched. Germline CDR1 and CDR2: LGHDT and YNNKEL (reference sequence). This CDR3 has 17 amino acids. This chain's CDR3 is CASSQAQGNVGSNEQFF. The CDR3 nucleotides are TGTGCCAGCAGCCAGGCACAGGGGAACGTGGGTAGCAATGAGCAGTTCTTC.

V is TRBV30 and J is TRBJ2-5, with D uncertain. CDR1 is GTSNPN, CDR2 SVGIG, per germline (reference sequence). Trimming removed 2 bases at V and 0 bases at J, with 16 bases between. The CDR3 has 16 amino acids. This CDR3 is CAWSSEPSWYQETQYF. DNA of the CDR3: TGTGCCTGGAGTAGCGAGCCGTCTTGGTACCAAGAGACCCAGTACTTC. The full variable domain, completed using reference TRBV30 and TRBJ2-5, is SQTIHQWPATLVQPVGSPLSLECTVEGTSNPNLYWYRQAAGRGLQLLFYSVGIGQISSEVPQNLSASRPQDRQFILSSKKLLLSDSGFYLCAWSSEPSWYQETQYFGPGTRLLVL.

V and J are TRBV9 and TRBJ2-1, with no clear D. Germline assignment: CDR1 SGDLS and CDR2 YYNGEE. This CDR3 region has 12 residues. V lost 4 bases and J lost 4, with 6 bases in between. For the CDR3, the DNA is TGTGCCAGCAGCTCACAGTACAATGAGCAGTTCTTC. It translates to CASSSQYNEQFF.

The chain employs TRBV5-1 and TRBJ1-1; the match to TRBD1 covers 7 bases. Germline assignment: CDR1 SGHRS and CDR2 YFSETQ. This CDR3 is 13 amino acids long. Germline trimming cut 5 bases from V and 3 bases from J; bases unmatched to any gene: 4. CDR3 region: CASRGGQYTEAFF. CDR3 coding DNA: TGCGCCAGCAGAGGGGGCCAATACACTGAAGCTTTCTTT.

The chain is built from TRBV30 and TRBJ2-1, with D possibly TRBD2 on 7 matching bases. Trimming took 5 bases from V and 10 from J, leaving 15 bases between them. Germline V lookup: CDR1 GTSNPN, CDR2 SVGIG (reference sequence). This CDR3 is built from 12 residues. CDR3 in DNA: TGTGCCTGGGCCCCGCGGGGGCAGGAGCAGTTCTTC. It encodes CAWAPRGQEQFF.

The chain uses TRBV9 and TRBJ2-5; D gene unclear. Germline V gene lookup returns CDR1 SGDLS and CDR2 YYNGEE. This CDR3 has 15 amino acids. Deletions cut 0 bases from V and 1 base from J, with 10 bases between. DNA for the CDR3: TGTGCCAGCAGCGTAGCGTCCACTGTCCAAGAGACCCAGTACTTC. Translated: CASSVASTVQETQYF. The variable domain in full, completed from reference TRBV9 and TRBJ2-5, reads DSGVTQTPKHLITATGQRVTLRCSPRSGDLSVYWYQQSLDQGLQFLIQYYNGEERAKGNILERFSAQQFPDLHSELNLSSLELGDSALYFCASSVASTVQETQYFGPGTRLLVL.

The chain carries TRBV15 and TRBJ1-5, with 12 bases aligning to TRBD1. Per germline, CDR1 LNHNV and CDR2 YYDKDF (reference sequence). This CDR3 has 18 residues. V lost 0 bases and J lost 7; bases outside the gene matches: 10. CDR3 bases: TGTGCCACCAGCAGAGATCGTCAGGGACAGGGGGCTTGGCAGCCCCAGCATTTT. Its translation is CATSRDRQGQGAWQPQHF.

V is TRBV3-1 (or the pseudogene TRBV3-2) and J is TRBJ1-5, with a tentative D call TRBD1 (5 bases). The CDR3 covers 14 residues. Looked up from germline, CDR1 is LGHDT and CDR2 is YNNKEL (reference sequence). Trimming took off 4 bases at V and 4 bases at J, with 11 bases between the two ends. The CDR3 nucleotides are TGTGCCAGCAGCCCATGGGGGGGGAATCAGCCCCAGCATTTT. Translated: CASSPWGGNQPQHF.

The chain has TRBV30 and TRBJ1-5, with 7 bases fitting TRBD1. Germline V gives CDR1 GTSNPN, CDR2 SVGIG (reference sequence). The trim removed 1 base at V and 4 bases at J, leaving 4 bases unmatched. The CDR3 length is 14 residues. Here the CDR3 DNA reads TGTGCCTGGAGTGGAGGGACAGAAAATCAGCCCCAGCATTTT. It specifies CAWSGGTENQPQHF.

The rearrangement joins TRBV29-1 to TRBJ2-5, with 9 positions matching TRBD1. Germline loops: CDR1 SQVTM, CDR2 ANQGSEA. The CDR3 is made up of 16 amino acids. V was clipped by 4 bases and J by 2 bases; unmatched bases: 11. The CDR3 spells CSVVLGTGNIQETQYF. CDR3 in DNA: TGCAGCGTTGTCCTAGGGACAGGGAACATTCAAGAGACCCAGTACTTC.

CDR3 sequence: CASSERGLGGRKEMETQYF. The CDR3 DNA reads as TGTGCCAGCAGCGAGAGGGGCCTCGGGGGGAGGAAGGAGATGGAGACCCAGTACTTC. This sequence joins TRBV9 and TRBJ2-5; 7 bases fit TRBD2. Losses at the gene ends were 3 bases for V and 5 bases for J; bases not matched to a gene: 22. From germline, CDR1 is SGDLS and CDR2 YYNGEE. The CDR3 sequence is 19 residues long.

The chain carries TRBV6-1 and TRBJ2-7; D might be TRBD2 (6 bases). Trimming stripped 2 bases from V and 0 bases from J, with 20 bases between. CDR3 length equals 18 residues. The germline V gene has CDR1 MNHNS and CDR2 SASEGT. The CDR3, as DNA: TGTGCCAGCAGTGAACAGCTGAGTGGGGCGGGGAGCTCCTACGAGCAGTACTTC. Its protein product is CASSEQLSGAGSSYEQYF.

This rearrangement joins TRBV30 to TRBJ1-5; D ambiguous. Trimming cost V 3 bases and J 0 bases, with 6 bases left between them. This CDR3 is 13 amino acids long. CDR1 GTSNPN and CDR2 SVGIG come from the germline V gene (reference sequence). DNA of the CDR3: TGTGCCTGGAGCCTCCTTAGCAATCAGCCCCAGCATTTT. Residues: CAWSLLSNQPQHF.

The chain recombines TRBV6-6 with TRBJ2-5; D is perhaps TRBD2 (6 bases). V lost 2 bases and J lost 1, with 8 bases in between. The CDR3 is made up of 14 amino acids. Germline V gene lookup returns CDR1 MNHNY and CDR2 SVGAGI (reference sequence). CDR3 loop: CASSYRDFQETQYF. The CDR3 nucleotides read TGTGCCAGCAGTTACAGGGACTTCCAAGAGACCCAGTACTTC.

V gene TRBV7-9 combines with J gene TRBJ2-1; D might be TRBD2 (5 bases). The ends were cut back, 0 bases at V and 5 bases at J, with 17 bases in the middle. The CDR3 sequence is 17 residues long. Germline CDR1 reads SEHNR; CDR2 reads FQNEAQ (reference sequence). The CDR3 here is CASSLADGAETNNEQFF. CDR3 bases: TGTGCCAGCAGCTTAGCGGACGGAGCGGAGACTAACAATGAGCAGTTCTTC.

This chain uses TRBV19 with TRBJ2-7; 7 positions match TRBD1. The CDR3 loop spans 17 amino acids. Per germline, CDR1 LNHDA and CDR2 SQIVND (reference sequence). The V segment lost 5 bases and the J segment 2 bases; nucleotides outside the gene matches: 15. CDR3: CASSPSSHRGQTYEQYF. The DNA for the CDR3 is TGTGCCAGTAGTCCCTCGTCACACAGGGGCCAAACCTACGAGCAGTACTTC.

There are a few counts of this clone. The chain is built from TRBV6-6 and TRBJ1-2, with 10 nucleotides matching TRBD1. V dropped 5 bases and J dropped 3; count of bases not matched to a gene: 15. This CDR3 contains 18 residues. Germline V CDR1 and CDR2: MNHNY, SVGAGI (reference sequence). Here the CDR3 reads CASSLYSTGQGGHYGYTF. Written as DNA, the CDR3 is TGTGCCAGCAGTCTATACTCAACAGGACAGGGGGGGCACTATGGCTACACCTTC.

V and J are TRBV10-3 and TRBJ2-2; TRBD2 aligns across 9 bases. Trimming took 7 bases from V and 1 from J; bases not matched to a gene: 4. The CDR3 runs 15 residues. Germline loops: CDR1 ENHRY, CDR2 SYGVKD. The CDR3: CAITQAGGNTGELFF. DNA for the CDR3: TGTGCCATCACCCAAGCGGGAGGGAACACCGGGGAGCTGTTTTTT.